This entry lists 9 T cell receptor beta chains sequenced from one sample in a study of cytomegalovirus exposure and HLA in healthy donors. The PCR employed 60 Vbeta primers together with 13 Jbeta primers. Assay used: immunoSEQ multiplex PCR; TCRdb lists only in-frame clones, some missing. The sample lists approximately 95,000 clones; roughly 79% were seen once. What was sequenced was PBMCs. The receptors here all came from a woman in her 70s in good health and CMV-seropositive.

This clone was picked up a small number of times. The V call is TRBV5-4, the J call TRBJ1-5; D gene uncertain. Trimming stripped 1 base from V and 7 bases from J, with 6 bases between. The CDR3 extends over 12 amino acids. Germline lookup yields CDR1 SGHNT and CDR2 YYREEE (reference sequence). The CDR3 here is CASSLFGQPQHF. The CDR3 DNA reads as TGTGCCAGCAGCTTGTTCGGGCAGCCCCAGCATTTT.

There are many counts of this clone. Possible read error: a much larger clone is one base away. In the same sample, other DNA sequences code for this CDR3. The chain joins TRBV7-9 to TRBJ1-5; TRBD1 agrees at 7 bases. Germline CDR1 is SEHNR and CDR2 is FQNEAQ (reference sequence). Losses at the gene ends were 1 base for V and 5 bases for J; bases not matched to a gene: 2. The CDR3 loop spans 14 amino acids. The CDR3 DNA is TGTGCCAGCAGCTTAGAGGGGGCCTATCAGCCCCAGCATTTT. This translates into CASSLEGAYQPQHF.

The chain is built from TRBV7-2 and TRBJ2-5; D perhaps matches TRBD2 (6 bases). TRBJ2-7 matches the DNA end more closely, so the J call is doubtful. From germline, CDR1 is SGHTA and CDR2 FQGNSA. The CDR3 loop spans 14 amino acids. In DNA form, the CDR3 reads TGTGCCAGCAGCTTGTCCCGACTAGTATACGAGCAGTACTTC. Its protein is CASSLSRLVYEQYF.

The chain recombines TRBV19 with TRBJ2-2; the match to TRBD2 covers 7 bases. This CDR3 is 16 amino acids long. With V trimmed by 1 base and J by 4 bases, 6 bases remained unmatched. Looked up from germline, CDR1 is LNHDA and CDR2 is SQIVND (reference sequence). This CDR3 reads CASSIAGGRSTGELFF. The DNA for the CDR3 is TGTGCCAGTAGTATAGCAGGCGGGAGATCCACCGGGGAGCTGTTTTTT.

The chain joins TRBV11-3 to TRBJ2-1; weak D call: TRBD2 (7 bases). Germline CDR1 is SGHNT and CDR2 is YENEEA. The V gene lost 5 bases and the J gene lost 8 bases, with 19 bases spanning the gap. The CDR3 spans 15 residues. The DNA for the CDR3 is TGTGCCAGCAGCCCAAAAGGGGGGACTATCTATGAGCAGTTCTTC. Translation: CASSPKGGTIYEQFF.

The V and J genes are TRBV10-3 and TRBJ2-7, with TRBD1 as a possible D gene (7 bases). Germline CDR1 reads ENHRY; CDR2 reads SYGVKD. This CDR3 is built from 13 residues. Deletions cut 7 bases from V and 5 bases from J, with 15 bases between. The CDR3 protein is CAIKEAGGNEQYF. The CDR3, as DNA: TGTGCCATCAAGGAGGCAGGGGGGAACGAGCAGTACTTC.

The chain couples TRBV7-3 to TRBJ2-7; D may be TRBD1 (6 bases). CDR3 size: 13 residues. Trimming left V 2 bases short and J 5 bases short, with 10 bases between. The germline gives CDR1 SGHTA, CDR2 FQGTGA. The CDR3 DNA is TGTGCCAGCAGCTTATATGGGGGCCACGAGCAGTACTTC. Its protein is CASSLYGGHEQYF.

This chain uses TRBV29-1 with TRBJ2-1; 8 bases are a match to TRBD2. V dropped 4 bases and J dropped 2; count of bases not matched to a gene: 10. The CDR3 has 16 amino acids. CDR1 and CDR2 from the germline V gene are SQVTM and ANQGSEA. This CDR3 reads CSVGSISGGPYNEQFF. The CDR3 coding sequence is TGCAGCGTTGGTTCCATCAGCGGGGGACCCTACAATGAGCAGTTCTTC.

V and J are TRBV10-2 and TRBJ2-1; the match to TRBD2 covers 8 bases. Per germline, CDR1 WSHSY and CDR2 SAAADI. Trimming removed 8 bases from V and 8 bases from J; junction bases left unmatched: 11. There are 14 residues in the CDR3. This CDR3 reads CASERGLESDEQFF. The CDR3 DNA sequence: TGCGCCAGCGAAAGGGGACTAGAAAGCGATGAGCAGTTCTTC.